One and the same sample provided the 20 T cell receptor beta chains below, sequenced in a study of blood T cell repertoires in COVID-19. The method was immunoSEQ multiplex PCR; TCRdb's version includes in-frame clones alone and lacks a portion of them. The sample yields a few hundred thousand clones, more than 75% seen once. Sequencing was carried out using PBMCs or T cells enriched from blood (not recorded which). The receptors derive from a woman in her late teens or twenties who had recovered from COVID-19.

There are a few counts of this clone. V and J are TRBV6-5 and TRBJ1-6; no reliable D call. The V and J ends lost 2 bases and 7 bases respectively, with 15 bases between them. The CDR3 sequence is 16 residues long. Germline values: CDR1 MNHEY, CDR2 SVGAGI. CDR3 bases: TGTGCCAGCAGTTACGCCAGGACTATGACCAATTCACCCCTCCACTTT. It is translated as CASSYARTMTNSPLHF.

The rearrangement uses TRBV7-9 and TRBJ2-7; 8 bases align to TRBD2. The CDR3 contains 14 residues. CDR1 is SEHNR and CDR2 is FQNEAQ in the germline V gene (reference sequence). The ends lost 6 bases at V and 1 base at J; junction bases unmatched: 5. This CDR3 is CASSRGGLSYEQYF. CDR3 sequence (DNA): TGTGCCAGCAGTCGGGGGGGCCTATCCTACGAGCAGTACTTC. Based on the CDR3 plus reference TRBV7-9 and TRBJ2-7, the full variable domain is DTGVSQNPRHKITKRGQNVTFRCDPISEHNRLYWYRQTLGQGPEFLTYFQNEAQLEKSRLLSDRFSAERPKGSFSTLEIQRTEQGDSAMYLCASSRGGLSYEQYFGPGTRLTVT.

The chain couples TRBV28 to TRBJ2-3, with a weak D call TRBD1 (5 bases). The CDR3 covers 13 residues. The germline V gene has CDR1 MDHEN and CDR2 SYDVKM. V lost 6 bases, J lost 6 bases, and 13 bases lay in between. CDR3 in DNA: TGTGCCAGCAGCTTTACTGGGGCCGATACGCAGTATTTT. Translation gives CASSFTGADTQYF.

V usage is TRBV30 and J usage is TRBJ2-2; D is perhaps TRBD1 (6 bases). V was trimmed by 6 bases and J by 5 bases, leaving 13 bases between them. The length of the CDR3 is 13 residues. Per germline, CDR1 GTSNPN and CDR2 SVGIG (reference sequence). The CDR3 region is CACFRGGTGELFF. In DNA form, the CDR3 reads TGTGCCTGCTTTAGAGGGGGAACCGGGGAGCTGTTTTTT.

The chain joins TRBV7-6 to TRBJ1-3; a weak D match, TRBD1 (5 bases). The CDR3 extends over 16 amino acids. Per germline, CDR1 SGHVS and CDR2 FNYEAQ. The V end lost 2 bases, the J end lost 0 bases, and 11 bases lay between the germline ends. Here the CDR3 DNA reads TGTGCCAGCAGCTTAACTGGGGGGAGCTCTGGAAACACCATATATTTT. It yields the protein CASSLTGGSSGNTIYF.

This chain uses TRBV4-2 with TRBJ1-6; 7 bases match TRBD1. V shed 1 base, J shed 9 bases, and the junction held 12 bases outside the gene matches. Looked up from germline, CDR1 is LGHNA and CDR2 is YNFKEQ. The CDR3 is made up of 17 amino acids. The CDR3 loop reads CASSQGLRGQFVSPLHF. Here the CDR3 DNA reads TGTGCCAGCAGCCAAGGCTTGAGGGGACAGTTTGTTTCACCCCTCCACTTT.

The V call is TRBV30, the J call TRBJ1-2; maybe TRBD1 (6 bases). Germline CDR1 reads GTSNPN; CDR2 reads SVGIG (reference sequence). V lost 4 bases, J lost 4 bases, and 10 bases lay in between. CDR3 length: 12 residues. The CDR3 here is CAWNLRGYGYTF. The CDR3 DNA reads as TGTGCCTGGAATCTCAGGGGCTATGGCTACACCTTC.

The chain employs TRBV19 and TRBJ2-3, with D possibly matching TRBD2 (5 bases). With 5 bases removed from V and 2 bases from J, the gap between germline ends came to 17 bases. Per germline, CDR1 LNHDA and CDR2 SQIVND (reference sequence). The CDR3 has 16 residues. The CDR3 nucleotides are TGTGCCAGTAGTGCCCCCCGGGAAACAACCACAGATACGCAGTATTTT. Its protein product is CASSAPRETTTDTQYF.

The chain combines TRBV9 with TRBJ2-1, with D uncertain. Trimming removed 3 bases from V and 2 bases from J, with 15 bases in between. Germline V gene sequence: CDR1 SGDLS, CDR2 YYNGEE. The CDR3 has 16 residues. This CDR3 reads CASSAFPSLAYNEQFF. In DNA, the CDR3 is TGTGCCAGCAGCGCCTTCCCAAGCCTCGCCTACAATGAGCAGTTCTTC.

The chain uses TRBV5-1 and TRBJ1-4, with a possible D match to TRBD1 (6 bases). This CDR3 has 13 residues. V shed 2 bases and J shed 8 bases, with 10 bases lying between them. Germline CDR1 reads SGHRS; CDR2 reads YFSETQ. The CDR3 reads CASSLGGEEKLFF. CDR3 DNA sequence: TGCGCCAGCAGCTTAGGGGGTGAGGAAAAACTGTTTTTT. Based on the CDR3 plus reference TRBV5-1 and TRBJ1-4, the full variable domain is KAGVTQTPRYLIKTRGQQVTLSCSPISGHRSVSWYQQTPGQGLQFLFEYFSETQRNKGNFPGRFSGRQFSNSRSEMNVSTLELGDSALYLCASSLGGEEKLFFGSGTQLSVL.

The chain carries TRBV19 and TRBJ2-1; TRBD2 aligns across 8 bases. Germline assignment: CDR1 LNHDA and CDR2 SQIVND (reference sequence). The CDR3 totals 15 residues. The trim removed 5 bases at V and 0 bases at J, leaving 3 bases unmatched. In nucleotides, the CDR3 is TGTGCCAGTAGTCGCGGGGGGATCTCCTACAATGAGCAGTTCTTC. Translated: CASSRGGISYNEQFF.

Of note for this clone: Relative to the germline gene, one junction end is altered; a read error may explain this. The CDR3 is CASSMLGQGWDF. The CDR3 DNA sequence: TGTGCCAGCAGCATGCTCGGACAGGGATGGGATTTT. The J gene is TRBJ1-5, the V gene TRBV5-6; 8 nucleotides line up with TRBD1. This CDR3 spans 12 amino acids. Germline V gives CDR1 SGHDT, CDR2 YYEEEE.

The chain uses TRBV24-1 and TRBJ2-2, with 10 bases matching TRBD1. The length of the CDR3 is 16 residues. The germline V gene has CDR1 KGHDR and CDR2 SFDVKD. The V segment lost 5 bases and the J segment 5 bases; nucleotides outside the gene matches: 7. This CDR3 is CATSAKGQGRTGELFF. As DNA, the CDR3 is TGTGCCACCAGTGCCAAGGGACAGGGGAGAACCGGGGAGCTGTTTTTT.

This sequence joins TRBV10-3 and TRBJ2-1; 15 bases are shared with TRBD2. V trimming: 9 bases; J trimming: 2 bases; junction bases outside the gene matches: 8. In germline, CDR1 is ENHRY, CDR2 SYGVKD. The CDR3 extends over 17 amino acids. The CDR3 DNA reads as TGTGCCATTGGGACTAGCGGGGGGAGGATAACCTACAATGAGCAGTTCTTC. It is translated as CAIGTSGGRITYNEQFF.

The chain has TRBV6-1 and TRBJ2-5, with 10 bases aligning to TRBD2. The ends lost 2 bases at V and 7 bases at J; junction bases unmatched: 7. CDR3 length: 15 amino acids. The germline V gene encodes CDR1 MNHNS and CDR2 SASEGT. Here the CDR3 reads CASSEMIAGGGTQYF. The DNA of the CDR3 is TGTGCCAGCAGTGAAATGATAGCGGGGGGTGGGACCCAGTACTTC.

The chain employs TRBV18 and TRBJ1-5; 9 positions match TRBD1. V lost 3 bases, J lost 3 bases, and 6 bases stayed unmatched. Germline V gene data show CDR1 as KGHSH and CDR2 as LQKENI. The CDR3 is 16 residues long. The CDR3 protein is CASSPAGTGINQPQHF. CDR3 nucleotide sequence: TGTGCCAGCTCACCGGCCGGGACAGGGATCAATCAGCCCCAGCATTTT.

V is TRBV5-1 and J is TRBJ1-2; 8 bases are a match to TRBD1. CDR1 is SGHRS, CDR2 YFSETQ, per germline. The CDR3 is 13 residues long. V shed 2 bases and J 8 bases; nucleotides not matched to a gene: 5. CDR3 coding DNA: TGCGCCAGCAGCTTCCCAGGGGGCGAAGGCTACACCTTC. This translates into CASSFPGGEGYTF.

V usage is TRBV2 and J usage is TRBJ1-3; D is possibly TRBD1 (6 bases). The V end was cut by 11 bases, the J end by 0 bases, with 14 bases between. Germline CDR1 and CDR2: SNHLY and FYNNEI. There are 14 residues in the CDR3. The CDR3 here is CAVTLQGSGNTIYF. DNA for the CDR3: TGTGCCGTCACCCTACAGGGCTCTGGAAACACCATATATTTT.

In its sample, this clone was seen once. This chain connects TRBV7-2 to TRBJ1-6; D possibly corresponds to TRBD1 (5 bases). CDR1 SGHTA and CDR2 FQGNSA come from the germline V gene. The CDR3 is made up of 14 amino acids. Trimming took off 1 base at V and 13 bases at J, with 14 bases between the two ends. The CDR3 reads CASSLVDSSIPLHF. CDR3 nucleotides: TGTGCCAGCAGCTTAGTCGACAGCTCTATCCCCCTCCACTTT.

The chain has TRBV30 and TRBJ1-3; 12 nucleotides agree with TRBD1. CDR1 and CDR2 (germline): GTSNPN, SVGIG (reference sequence). CDR3 size: 15 residues. J was trimmed by 4 bases and V by 1 base; bases with no gene match: 2. The CDR3 sequence is CAWSGDRGHGNTIYF. The CDR3 DNA follows: TGTGCCTGGAGTGGGGACAGGGGGCACGGAAACACCATATATTTT.